Each of the 3 T cell receptor beta chains below was sequenced from the same sample in a study of shared clonotypes between healthy human individuals. Sequencing used immunoSEQ multiplex PCR; TCRdb keeps in-frame clones, though not all of them. The profile shows around 690,000 clones, 90% of them singletons. Sequencing was done on a sample of memory CD8+ T cells from PBMCs. The sample's subset: CD45RO+ cells pooled with CCR7-negative TemRA cells. The receptor source for this set is a man aged 18 to 29 in good health. Some clones in this sample may be carry-over from other donors' samples.

The chain combines TRBV15 with TRBJ2-7; D is undetermined. The germline V gene has CDR1 LNHNV and CDR2 YYDKDF (reference sequence). Trimming pared 1 base from V and 6 bases from J, leaving 16 bases between. CDR3 length: 15 residues. DNA of the CDR3: TGTGCCACCAGCAGAGGGGGAATACGAAGTATCGAGCAGTACTTC. This codes for CATSRGGIRSIEQYF.

CDR3 in DNA: TGTGCCAGCAGTTCCTCCGCCGACGAGCCCACAGATACGCAGTATTTT. It yields the protein CASSSSADEPTDTQYF. The chain recombines TRBV6-6 with TRBJ2-3; D not resolved. This CDR3 spans 16 amino acids. The V gene lost 4 bases and the J gene lost 2 bases, with 16 bases spanning the gap. Germline CDR1 is MNHNY and CDR2 is SVGAGI (reference sequence).

V usage is TRBV7-9 and J usage is TRBJ2-1, with D possibly being TRBD2 (6 bases). Germline assignment: CDR1 SEHNR and CDR2 FQNEAQ (reference sequence). The V end lost 0 bases, the J end lost 9 bases, and 18 bases lay between the germline ends. The CDR3 consists of 16 residues. The CDR3 loop reads CASSLATGGGRSEQFF. Written as DNA, the CDR3 is TGTGCCAGCAGCTTAGCGACGGGCGGTGGGAGGAGTGAGCAGTTCTTC.